The 30 T cell receptor beta chains given below trace back to one sample, sequenced in a study of glioma-infiltrating T cells after dendritic cell vaccination. Time point given: after dendritic cell vaccination, including at tumor progression/relapse. The data were produced by immunoSEQ multiplex PCR, yet TCRdb's version contains in-frame clones alone and is incomplete. The table shows almost 90,000 clones, with over 80% occurring only once. The sample in question was blood, obtained after dendritic cell vaccination. All receptors come from a human donor with glioblastoma.

The chain is built from TRBV19 and TRBJ1-4, with TRBD1 identical over 12 bases. This CDR3 region has 15 residues. Germline V gives CDR1 LNHDA, CDR2 SQIVND (reference sequence). Trimming cost V 3 bases and J 7 bases; bases outside gene matches: 3. The CDR3 DNA reads TGTGCCAGTAGTATTCAGGGACAGGGGGCTGAAAAACTGTTTTTT. It is translated as CASSIQGQGAEKLFF.

This chain links TRBV7-2 with TRBJ2-3; TRBD2 aligns across 8 bases. Germline V gene lookup returns CDR1 SGHTA and CDR2 FQGNSA. Losses at the gene ends were 4 bases for V and 5 bases for J; bases not matched to a gene: 8. The CDR3 length is 15 residues. CDR3 sequence (DNA): TGTGCCAGCAGCTACCCTAGCGGGTACCTAGATACGCAGTATTTT. Translated, it gives CASSYPSGYLDTQYF.

The chain carries TRBV5-8 and TRBJ1-6; 8 bases match TRBD1. J was trimmed by 1 base and V by 3 bases; bases with no gene match: 6. CDR3 size: 17 residues. Germline CDR1 SGHTS, CDR2 YDEGEE. The DNA of the CDR3 is TGTGCCAGCAGCTCTACAGGGGGTTTTTCCTATAATTCACCCCTCCACTTT. Its translation: CASSSTGGFSYNSPLHF.

The rearrangement joins TRBV13 to TRBJ1-1; 7 bases are shared with TRBD1. The CDR3 is made up of 14 amino acids. CDR1 and CDR2 (germline): PRHDT, FYEKMQ (reference sequence). J lost 5 bases, V lost 5 bases, and 8 bases had no gene match. The chain's CDR3 is CASSPTGPGTEAFF. DNA of the CDR3: TGTGCCAGCAGCCCGACAGGGCCTGGGACTGAAGCTTTCTTT.

The chain employs TRBV5-6 and TRBJ1-1; TRBD1 might be the D (6 bases). Germline V CDR1 and CDR2: SGHDT, YYEEEE. V lost 4 bases, J lost 1 base, and 14 bases lay in between. The CDR3 spans 15 residues. CDR3 DNA sequence: TGTGCCAGCAGCCGCCGGACAGAAAGGAACACTGAAGCTTTCTTT. Translated, it gives CASSRRTERNTEAFF.

This clone appeared once. The rearrangement uses TRBV6-1 and TRBJ2-7, with D maybe TRBD1 (5 bases). The V gene lost 2 bases and the J gene lost 4 bases, with 12 bases spanning the gap. The CDR3 totals 14 residues. Per germline, CDR1 MNHNS and CDR2 SASEGT. The DNA of the CDR3 is TGTGCCAGCAGTGAAATCCCCGACAGTTACGAGCAGTACTTC. Translated, it gives CASSEIPDSYEQYF.

The chain recombines TRBV4-2 with TRBJ2-3; 10 nucleotides agree with TRBD2. CDR3 size: 16 residues. Trimming at V came to 2 bases and at J to 2 bases, leaving 4 bases not matched to a gene. CDR1 and CDR2 from the germline V gene are LGHNA and YNFKEQ. The CDR3 loop is CASSQPSGGATDTQYF. DNA of the CDR3: TGTGCCAGCAGCCAACCAAGCGGGGGGGCCACAGATACGCAGTATTTT.

CDR3 DNA: TGCGCCAGCAGCCCCGGGACAGCTAATCAGCCCCAGCATTTT. Amino acid sequence: CASSPGTANQPQHF. This sequence joins TRBV5-1 and TRBJ1-5; 7 nucleotides line up with TRBD1. V trimming: 4 bases; J trimming: 4 bases; junction bases outside the gene matches: 5. From germline, CDR1 is SGHRS and CDR2 YFSETQ. The CDR3 extends over 14 amino acids.

This clone was seen only once. This sequence joins TRBV5-1 and TRBJ2-1, with 7 bases that match TRBD1. The germline CDR1 and CDR2 sequences are SGHRS and YFSETQ. The CDR3 consists of 13 residues. Trimming at V came to 0 bases and at J to 10 bases, leaving 4 bases not matched to a gene. CDR3 in DNA: TGCGCCAGCAGCTTGGAGGGGGCAGGCGAGCAGTTCTTC. This codes for CASSLEGAGEQFF.

The chain has TRBV5-1 and TRBJ2-7, with 9 bases identical to TRBD1. The CDR3 spans 14 residues. CDR1 and CDR2 (germline): SGHRS, YFSETQ. The trim removed 5 bases at V and 3 bases at J, leaving 6 bases unmatched. This CDR3 reads CASRAGTGIYEQYF. The DNA for the CDR3 is TGCGCCAGCAGGGCCGGGACAGGGATCTACGAGCAGTACTTC.

The CDR3 sequence is CASNRGQGVTYEQYF. The CDR3 DNA reads TGTGCCAGCAATCGGGGACAGGGGGTGACCTACGAGCAGTACTTC. The chain couples TRBV27 to TRBJ2-7; the match to TRBD1 covers 11 bases. With 7 bases clipped from V and 2 bases from J, the junction kept 7 bases outside the gene matches. Germline CDR1 reads MNHEY; CDR2 reads SMNVEV (reference sequence). The CDR3 spans 15 residues.

The J gene is TRBJ1-2, the V gene TRBV6-1, with a weak D call TRBD1 (6 bases). V lost 5 bases, J lost 7 bases, and 20 bases lay in between. The CDR3 length is 15 residues. Looked up from germline, CDR1 is MNHNS and CDR2 is SASEGT. DNA for the CDR3: TGTGCCAGCAGTCAAACAGGAACAGGGCGAGGTGGCTACACCTTC. It encodes CASSQTGTGRGGYTF.

This chain joins TRBV6-1 and TRBJ2-1, with 7 bases identical to TRBD1. Looked up from germline, CDR1 is MNHNS and CDR2 is SASEGT. V was clipped by 4 bases and J by 6 bases; unmatched bases: 12. The CDR3 covers 16 residues. The CDR3 DNA follows: TGTGCCAGCAGTGGGATCGGGGCAGGGGGTGGCAATGAGCAGTTCTTC. This codes for CASSGIGAGGGNEQFF.

This chain uses TRBV27 with TRBJ1-6, with no clear D. V was cut by 1 base and J by 9 bases, with 10 bases left in between. This CDR3 has 14 residues. Germline assignment: CDR1 MNHEY and CDR2 SMNVEV (reference sequence). The CDR3 region has the DNA TGTGCCAGCAGTTTATTGGAGGTGGGTTCACCCCTCCACTTT. Amino acids: CASSLLEVGSPLHF.

V and J are TRBV25-1 and TRBJ2-1, with D unclear. Germline assignment: CDR1 MGHDK and CDR2 SYGVNS. The CDR3 consists of 13 residues. The V end was cut by 1 base, the J end by 7 bases, with 8 bases between. This CDR3 reads CASSEFSQNEQFF. In DNA form, the CDR3 reads TGTGCCAGCAGTGAATTCTCGCAGAATGAGCAGTTCTTC.

V usage is TRBV6-5 and J usage is TRBJ2-2; 7 nucleotides line up with TRBD1. The CDR3 is 16 amino acids. V shed 4 bases, J shed 6 bases, and the junction held 11 bases outside the gene matches. Germline values: CDR1 MNHEY, CDR2 SVGAGI. The CDR3 sequence is CASSSSRDRDSGELFF. The CDR3 DNA follows: TGTGCCAGCAGTTCATCCCGGGACAGAGACTCCGGGGAGCTGTTTTTT.

This clone was detected only once. The V gene is TRBV5-1, the J gene TRBJ2-6; TRBD1 matches 7 bases. This CDR3 contains 18 residues. Looked up from germline, CDR1 is SGHRS and CDR2 is YFSETQ. V was clipped by 0 bases and J by 0 bases; unmatched bases: 6. DNA for the CDR3: TGCGCCAGCAGCTTGGGTAACCCAGGGGGCTCTGGGGCCAACGTCCTGACTTTC. Its translation is CASSLGNPGGSGANVLTF.

This clone was seen only once. The gene calls are TRBV6-5 and TRBJ1-6; D is ambiguous. The V end lost 0 bases, the J end lost 9 bases, and 15 bases lay between the germline ends. In germline, CDR1 is MNHEY, CDR2 SVGAGI. This CDR3 is built from 16 residues. CDR3: CASSYSTGGTVSPLHF. Here the CDR3 DNA reads TGTGCCAGCAGTTACTCTACTGGAGGAACCGTTTCACCCCTCCACTTT.

A single count supports this clone. The chain couples TRBV6-5 to TRBJ1-6, with D tentatively TRBD1 (6 bases). V lost 0 bases and J lost 10, with 13 bases in between. The CDR3 runs to 15 residues. Germline V lookup: CDR1 MNHEY, CDR2 SVGAGI. The CDR3 DNA reads TGTGCCAGCAGTTACTCACAGGGATCACGGTCACCCCTCCACTTT. This encodes CASSYSQGSRSPLHF.

The chain couples TRBV6-5 to TRBJ2-5; 10 positions agree with TRBD1. V trimming: 2 bases; J trimming: 4 bases; junction bases outside the gene matches: 7. The CDR3 loop spans 16 amino acids. The germline V gene has CDR1 MNHEY and CDR2 SVGAGI. CDR3 region: CASSYGRQGAGETQYF. For the CDR3, the DNA is TGTGCCAGCAGTTACGGGAGACAGGGGGCGGGAGAGACCCAGTACTTC.

The V and J genes are TRBV5-1 and TRBJ2-1; 11 bases match TRBD1. With 4 bases clipped from V and 5 bases from J, the junction kept 8 bases outside the gene matches. CDR1 is SGHRS and CDR2 is YFSETQ in the germline V gene. This CDR3 spans 16 amino acids. The DNA of the CDR3 is TGCGCCAGCAGCCCCCTGGGGACAGGGGGTAACAATGAGCAGTTCTTC. Translated: CASSPLGTGGNNEQFF.

The chain recombines TRBV2 with TRBJ2-2; D is undetermined. Trimming pared 3 bases from V and 0 bases from J, leaving 11 bases between. This CDR3 has 16 amino acids. Germline values: CDR1 SNHLY, CDR2 FYNNEI. CDR3 DNA sequence: TGTGCCAGCAGTGAGGAAGACACTGCGAACACCGGGGAGCTGTTTTTT. This encodes CASSEEDTANTGELFF.

This chain connects TRBV5-6 to TRBJ1-6; 8 nucleotides match TRBD1. The CDR3 is made up of 16 amino acids. V was clipped by 5 bases and J by 0 bases; unmatched bases: 4. Germline CDR1 is SGHDT and CDR2 is YYEEEE. CDR3 loop: CASSRQGSSYNSPLHF. The DNA of the CDR3 is TGTGCCAGCAGTCGACAGGGGAGCTCCTATAATTCACCCCTCCACTTT.

The chain recombines TRBV15 with TRBJ1-4; D possibly corresponds to TRBD1 (6 bases). CDR3 length equals 15 residues. V lost 0 bases, J lost 4 bases, and 9 bases lay in between. Germline V gene sequence: CDR1 LNHNV, CDR2 YYDKDF (reference sequence). The CDR3 protein is CATSREGGGNEKLFF. In DNA form, the CDR3 reads TGTGCCACCAGCAGAGAGGGAGGGGGTAATGAAAAACTGTTTTTT.

The rearrangement uses TRBV6-6 and TRBJ1-2; D is uncertain. Trimming shortened V by 5 bases and J by 4 bases, and 8 bases separated the two germline ends. In germline, CDR1 is MNHNY, CDR2 SVGAGI (reference sequence). The CDR3 contains 12 residues. Here the CDR3 DNA reads TGTGCCAGCAGTAGCACGAGCTATGGCTACACCTTC. Its protein product is CASSSTSYGYTF.

The chain carries TRBV6-1 and TRBJ2-5; 12 nucleotides agree with TRBD2. Germline-derived CDR1 and CDR2 are MNHNS and SASEGT. The CDR3 spans 15 residues. V shed 7 bases and J 12 bases; nucleotides not matched to a gene: 15. The CDR3 DNA reads TGTGCCAGCAAACTAACCAGGACTAGCGGGGCCCCGGAGTACTTC. It translates to CASKLTRTSGAPEYF.

The chain's CDR3 is CASSEGLYSNQPQHF. In DNA, the CDR3 is TGTGCCAGCAGTGAAGGACTGTATAGCAATCAGCCCCAGCATTTT. This chain joins TRBV6-1 and TRBJ1-5; D is ambiguous. Germline V gene sequence: CDR1 MNHNS, CDR2 SASEGT. V lost 1 base, J lost 0 bases, and 7 bases lay in between. The CDR3 extends over 15 amino acids.

The chain uses TRBV7-3 and TRBJ2-5; maybe TRBD2 (5 bases). CDR1 SGHTA and CDR2 FQGTGA come from the germline V gene. There are 14 residues in the CDR3. Trimming cost V 1 base and J 5 bases, with 11 bases left between them. The CDR3 region is CASSLNAGGETQYF. In DNA form, the CDR3 reads TGTGCCAGCAGCTTAAATGCAGGCGGGGAGACCCAGTACTTC.

V gene TRBV7-8 combines with J gene TRBJ2-3; a weak D match, TRBD2 (6 bases). Per the germline V gene, CDR1 is SGHVS and CDR2 is FQNEAQ. V was shortened by 0 bases and J by 1 base, with 11 bases between the two germline ends. This CDR3 is built from 16 residues. DNA of the CDR3: TGTGCCAGCAGCTTAGCGGACCCGGGGGGCACAGATACGCAGTATTTT. Residues: CASSLADPGGTDTQYF.

The rearrangement links TRBV7-9 to TRBJ2-1, with TRBD2 identical over 9 bases. CDR1 SEHNR and CDR2 FQNEAQ come from the germline V gene (reference sequence). V gave up 5 bases and J gave up 6 bases; unmatched junction bases: 14. CDR3 size: 17 residues. The CDR3 DNA is TGTGCCAGCAGCATCAATCTAGCGGGGACTCACCTCAATGAGCAGTTCTTC. It codes for CASSINLAGTHLNEQFF.